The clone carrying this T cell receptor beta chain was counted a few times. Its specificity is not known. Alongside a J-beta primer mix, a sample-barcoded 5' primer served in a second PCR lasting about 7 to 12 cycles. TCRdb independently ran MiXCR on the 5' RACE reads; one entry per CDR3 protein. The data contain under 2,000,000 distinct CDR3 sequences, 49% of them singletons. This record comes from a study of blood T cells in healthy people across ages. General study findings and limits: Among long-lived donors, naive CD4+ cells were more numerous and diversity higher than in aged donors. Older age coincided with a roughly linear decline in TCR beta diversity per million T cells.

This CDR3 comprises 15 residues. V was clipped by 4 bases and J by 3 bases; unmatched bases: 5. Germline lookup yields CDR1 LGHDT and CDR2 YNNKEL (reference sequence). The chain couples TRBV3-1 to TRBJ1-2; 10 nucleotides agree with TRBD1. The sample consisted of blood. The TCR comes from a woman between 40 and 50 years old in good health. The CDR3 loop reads CASSPGTGVYYGYTF. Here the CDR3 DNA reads TGTGCCAGCAGCCCCGGGACAGGGGTCTACTATGGCTACACCTTC.